This TCR beta chain comes out of a study of blood T cell repertoires in COVID-19. In the study overall: Sample material is recorded as cDNA or gDNA derived from T cells, B-cell-depleted T cells, or PBMCs.

Clones were sequenced by immunoSEQ multiplex PCR, and TCRdb holds only the in-frame ones, with some missing. The data show over 70,000 clones, roughly 78% seen once. The clonotype comes from a woman older than 75 with acute or convalescent COVID-19. The source material was peripheral blood.

This chain's CDR3 is CASSYSQLLGGSTDTQYF. DNA for the CDR3: TGTGCCAGCAGTTACTCCCAGCTTCTGGGCGGGAGCACAGATACGCAGTATTTT. V usage is TRBV27 and J usage is TRBJ2-3, with a weak D call TRBD2 (5 bases). Looked up from germline, CDR1 is MNHEY and CDR2 is SMNVEV (reference sequence). The CDR3 contains 18 residues. The germline V and J ends were trimmed by 4 bases and 0 bases, with 20 bases remaining between them.